This T cell receptor beta chain was documented in a study of CD8 T cells in Susac syndrome. An amount of RNA that ranged from roughly 0.5 to 1 ug was reverse transcribed with random hexamers. TCRdb reprocessed the immunoSEQ multiplex PCR reads with MiXCR, giving one entry per CDR3 protein. Of hundreds of thousands of distinct CDR3 sequences in the sample, 93% are singletons; the top ten hold around 0.07%. The CDR3 totals 13 residues. V was clipped by 0 bases and J by 7 bases, with 7 bases between them. The chain carries TRBV23-1 and TRBJ2-4, with no clear D. TRBV23-1 is marked as an open reading frame, function uncertain. This sequence originates from a human donor with multiple sclerosis. The sequencing sample was made of CD4+ T cells from PBMCs. The CDR3 protein is CASSQSSPNIQYF. CDR3 DNA: TGCGCCAGCAGTCAATCGAGCCCCAACATTCAGTACTTC.